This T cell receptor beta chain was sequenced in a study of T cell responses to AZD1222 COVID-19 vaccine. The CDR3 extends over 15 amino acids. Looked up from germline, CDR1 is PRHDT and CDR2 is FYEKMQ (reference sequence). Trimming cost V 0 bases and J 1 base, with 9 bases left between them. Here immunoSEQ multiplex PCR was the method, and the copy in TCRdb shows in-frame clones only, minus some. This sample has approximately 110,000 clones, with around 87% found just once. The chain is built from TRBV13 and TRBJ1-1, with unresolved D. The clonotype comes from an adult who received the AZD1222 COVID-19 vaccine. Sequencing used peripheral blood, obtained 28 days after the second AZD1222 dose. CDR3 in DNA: TGTGCCAGCAGCTTAGGCCTGCCGGCGAACACTGAAGCTTTCTTT. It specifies CASSLGLPANTEAFF.